The entry below gives a single TCR beta chain sequence along with its context. Its matching antigen is unknown. The sample originates from a study of T cell responses to AZD1222 COVID-19 vaccine. Study-level points and caveats: Within unmutated variant regions lay the reported targets of nearly half of spike-specific TCRs.

Assay used: immunoSEQ multiplex PCR; TCRdb lists only in-frame clones, some missing. The sample yields 120,000 or so clones, about 85% seen once. This CDR3 spans 17 amino acids. Germline loops: CDR1 MNHEY, CDR2 SVGEGT. The V and J ends lost 0 bases and 2 bases, in that order; junction bases with no gene match: 10. This TCR derives from an adult in good health. Sample: peripheral blood, taken on day 0 of AZD1222 vaccination. This rearrangement joins TRBV6-2 or TRBV6-3 to TRBJ2-7; 7 nucleotides agree with TRBD1. The DNA of the CDR3 is TGTGCCAGCAGTTACTCGAGAGTGGGACAGCCGCCCTACGAGCAGTACTTC. Translation gives CASSYSRVGQPPYEQYF.